This T cell receptor (beta chain) stems from a study of cytomegalovirus exposure and HLA in healthy donors. Study-wide findings and caveats: Donors belonging to an Asian-associated ancestry cluster reportedly showed fewer N-insertions in productive TCRs than the approximately 690-donor mean, according to what a later analysis found. Sequencing depth roughly uniform across donors was assumed in presence/absence analyses. Data from an earlier analysis indicated that most TCR beta V segments were productive either about 87% or about 30% of the time.

A note on this clone: Its matching antigen is unknown.

13 Jbeta primers and 60 Vbeta primers were used for the PCR. This table comes from immunoSEQ multiplex PCR, and its TCRdb copy is limited to in-frame clones, with some not included. The sample yields some 180,000 clones, around 80% seen once. Germline assignment: CDR1 SGHTA and CDR2 FQGNSA. J was trimmed by 2 bases and V by 6 bases; bases with no gene match: 6. The CDR3 sequence is 14 residues long. Donors were nominally healthy when sampled, though unrecorded immune exposures were likely. The sequenced sample consisted of PBMCs. The sequence came from a woman under 40 in good health and CMV-seropositive. This chain joins TRBV7-2 and TRBJ2-7; 8 nucleotides line up with TRBD2. CDR3 nucleotide sequence: TGTGCCAGCAGTTACCACGGGGGGGCCTACGAGCAGTACTTC. This translates into CASSYHGGAYEQYF.